Following are 29 T cell receptor beta chains from one sample sequenced in a study of T-cell reconstitution after alpha-beta-depleted transplantation in children (dated by TCRdb to the mid-2010s). The library relied on PCR. The sequencer listed for this sample is Illumina HiSeq 2500. TCR library preparation used molecular barcoding, with unique molecular identifiers applied to normalize quantification of the TCRbeta repertoire. TCRdb trimmed public reads at Q25 via fastp, called clones via MiXCR and kept in-frame beta chains. Identical CDR3 proteins give one entry, which carries the most common genes and DNA. In this sample the table shows about 600,000 distinct CDR3 sequences, about 10% of which occur a single time. Of the sample, about 4.3% falls within the top ten clones. The starting material was PBMCs from the stem cell graft donor, obtained from the stem cell graft. The receptors originated from a human donor who donated a stem cell graft to a child with acute myeloid leukemia.

This chain connects TRBV30 to TRBJ2-4; 13 positions match TRBD2. CDR3 length: 16 amino acids. Germline CDR1 GTSNPN, CDR2 SVGIG (reference sequence). The J segment lost 0 bases and the V segment lost 4 bases, leaving 3 bases of the junction unmatched. The chain's CDR3 is CAWTGLAGEAKNIQYF. CDR3 in DNA: TGTGCCTGGACAGGACTAGCGGGGGAAGCCAAAAACATTCAGTACTTC.

This clonotype showed up just a few times. This rearrangement joins TRBV30 to TRBJ2-3; D is unclear. Germline CDR1 GTSNPN, CDR2 SVGIG (reference sequence). This CDR3 region has 11 residues. The V end was cut by 2 bases, the J end by 5 bases, with 5 bases between. In DNA, the CDR3 is TGTGCCTGGAGTCCAGTAGATACGCAGTATTTT. Encoded protein: CAWSPVDTQYF. The full variable domain, in which reference TRBV30 and TRBJ2-3 provide the parts outside the CDR3, is SQTIHQWPATLVQPVGSPLSLECTVEGTSNPNLYWYRQAAGRGLQLLFYSVGIGQISSEVPQNLSASRPQDRQFILSSKKLLLSDSGFYLCAWSPVDTQYFGPGTRLTVL.

This clonotype was counted ten times or more. J is TRBJ2-5 and V is TRBV7-6; 9 bases are shared with TRBD2. The germline gives CDR1 SGHVS, CDR2 FNYEAQ. The CDR3 covers 15 residues. The V and J ends lost 4 bases and 5 bases, in that order; junction bases with no gene match: 8. The CDR3: CASSSLGGRAETQYF. CDR3 in DNA: TGTGCCAGCAGCTCCCTGGGCGGGAGGGCGGAGACCCAGTACTTC.

About this clonotype: Possible read error: a much larger clone is one base away. The gene calls are TRBV29-1 and TRBJ2-7; the D gene could be TRBD1 or TRBD2 (5 bases each). The J call may be faulty, since TRBJ2-1 better matches the DNA end. Germline CDR1 is SQVTM and CDR2 is ANQGSEA. This CDR3 is built from 15 residues. Here the CDR3 reads CSVDDGMGPSYEQFF. The CDR3 coding sequence is TGCAGCGTTGATGACGGGATGGGACCCTCCTACGAGCAGTTCTTC.

Ten or more counts support this clonotype. V usage is TRBV29-1 and J usage is TRBJ2-1; 9 bases map to TRBD2. From germline, CDR1 is SQVTM and CDR2 ANQGSEA. This CDR3 region has 15 residues. Germline trimming cut 0 bases from V and 6 bases from J; bases unmatched to any gene: 6. The CDR3 reads CSVEDGASGVNEQFF. The CDR3 coding sequence is TGCAGCGTTGAAGATGGGGCTAGCGGGGTCAATGAGCAGTTCTTC.

This clonotype has just a few counts. The junction departs from the called germline gene at one end, perhaps through a read error. This sequence joins TRBV28 and TRBJ2-2; a weak D match, TRBD2 (6 bases). CDR3 length equals 17 residues. From germline, CDR1 is MDHEN and CDR2 SYDVKM. CDR3 nucleotides: TGTGCTAGCAGTTTCACCCCTACGGGAGCGAACACCGGGGAGCTGTTTTTT. Protein sequence: CASSFTPTGANTGELFF. The complete variable domain, with remaining parts taken from reference TRBV28 and TRBJ2-2, reads DVKVTQSSRYLVKRTGEKVFLECVQDMDHENMFWYRQDPGLGLRLIYFSYDVKMKEKGDIPEGYSVSREKKERFSLILESASTNQTSMYLCASSFTPTGANTGELFFGEGSRLTVL.

This clonotype was recorded many times. The chain joins TRBV28 to TRBJ1-1, with D unresolved. V lost 5 bases to trimming and J lost 0 bases, with 13 bases between them. Per germline, CDR1 MDHEN and CDR2 SYDVKM. This CDR3 is 15 amino acids long. This chain's CDR3 is CASSPAGGVNTEAFF. Written as DNA, the CDR3 is TGTGCCAGCAGTCCCGCGGGAGGAGTGAACACTGAAGCTTTCTTT.

This clonotype was seen ten or more times. The chain has TRBV29-1 and TRBJ2-7; tentative D call: TRBD2 (5 bases). This CDR3 has 15 amino acids. CDR1 is SQVTM and CDR2 is ANQGSEA in the germline V gene. Trimming cost V 5 bases and J 2 bases, with 19 bases left between them. The CDR3 DNA follows: TGCAGCGTTCGTCGGTATGGGAGCGGAACCTACGAGCAGTACTTC. Protein: CSVRRYGSGTYEQYF.

This clonotype came up a few times. CDR3 DNA sequence: TGCAGTGCTAGGGGTCAGGGGGCTAACTATGGCTACACCTTC. This sequence encodes CSARGQGANYGYTF. The chain employs TRBV20-1 and TRBJ1-2; TRBD1 matches at 7 bases. Germline assignment: CDR1 DFQATT and CDR2 SNEGSKA (reference sequence). V shed 3 bases, J shed 0 bases, and the junction held 4 bases outside the gene matches. CDR3 length: 14 amino acids.

The chain is built from TRBV27 and TRBJ2-2; a weak D match, TRBD2 (6 bases). Germline lookup yields CDR1 MNHEY and CDR2 SMNVEV (reference sequence). Trimming removed 7 bases from V and 5 bases from J, with 11 bases in between. The CDR3 runs to 13 residues. The CDR3 DNA reads TGTGCCAGCATTAAAGCGGGTACCGGGGAGCTGTTTTTT. Protein product: CASIKAGTGELFF.

V and J are TRBV28 and TRBJ1-1; D not resolved. This CDR3 region has 12 residues. V dropped 7 bases and J dropped 4 bases, with 10 bases sitting between them. From germline, CDR1 is MDHEN and CDR2 SYDVKM. The CDR3 here is CASNSIGTEAFF. The CDR3 DNA follows: TGTGCCAGCAATTCCATAGGCACTGAAGCTTTCTTT.

V gene TRBV5-1 combines with J gene TRBJ1-1; D is uncertain. The CDR3 loop spans 15 amino acids. Germline values: CDR1 SGHRS, CDR2 YFSETQ. Trimming pared 3 bases from V and 0 bases from J, leaving 12 bases between. This CDR3 is CASSSLLNMNTEAFF. In DNA form, the CDR3 reads TGCGCCAGCAGCTCGTTACTCAACATGAACACTGAAGCTTTCTTT.

This clonotype was seen at least ten times. The chain is built from TRBV7-8 and TRBJ2-7, with D perhaps matching TRBD1 (6 bases). CDR1 and CDR2 from the germline V gene are SGHVS and FQNEAQ. V dropped 7 bases and J dropped 1 base, with 11 bases sitting between them. The CDR3 consists of 13 residues. For the CDR3, the DNA is TGTGCCAGCACCCGCGGACAGTCCTACGAGCAGTACTTC. Protein sequence: CASTRGQSYEQYF.

This clonotype was recorded a few times. The chain links TRBV20-1 to TRBJ2-1; TRBD2 matches at 7 bases. The CDR3 contains 15 residues. V lost 0 bases to trimming and J lost 4 bases; unmatched junction nucleotides: 6. Germline CDR1 is DFQATT and CDR2 is SNEGSKA (reference sequence). This CDR3 is CSARDRSGKYNEQFF. CDR3 sequence (DNA): TGCAGTGCTAGAGACAGGAGCGGGAAATACAATGAGCAGTTCTTC.

This clonotype was counted ten times or more. The V call is TRBV4-3, the J call TRBJ2-5; tentative D call: TRBD2 (5 bases). In germline, CDR1 is LGHNA, CDR2 YSLEER. V gave up 0 bases and J gave up 5 bases, with 13 bases separating them. The CDR3 extends over 15 amino acids. The CDR3, as DNA: TGCGCCAGCAGCCAAGATTACGGGGATGGGGAGACCCAGTACTTC. Translated: CASSQDYGDGETQYF.

The V call is TRBV30, the J call TRBJ2-5; D is uncertain. Germline-derived CDR1 and CDR2 are GTSNPN and SVGIG (reference sequence). There are 14 residues in the CDR3. V lost 0 bases and J 7 bases, leaving 15 bases between the germline ends. CDR3 protein: CAWSVGLTSGTQYF. Here the CDR3 DNA reads TGTGCCTGGAGTGTTGGTTTGACCTCCGGGACCCAGTACTTC.

The chain uses TRBV7-6 and TRBJ2-1, with 8 bases matching TRBD2. The V gene's germline CDR1 is SGHVS and CDR2 FNYEAQ. CDR3 length: 13 amino acids. Trimming at V came to 0 bases and at J to 12 bases, leaving 4 bases not matched to a gene. CDR3 nucleotides: TGTGCCAGCAGCTTAGCAAGCGGGAGCGGGCAGTTCTTC. Protein: CASSLASGSGQFF. Variable domain in full (rest from reference TRBV7-6 and TRBJ2-1): GAGVSQSPRYKVTKRGQDVALRCDPISGHVSLYWYRQALGQGPEFLTYFNYEAQQDKSGLPNDRFSAERPEGSISTLTIQRTEQRDSAMYRCASSLASGSGQFFGPGTRLTVL.

The chain joins TRBV28 to TRBJ2-4; 8 nucleotides line up with TRBD1. After removal of 6 bases from V and 3 bases from J, the junction contained 7 bases not matched to a gene. CDR1 MDHEN and CDR2 SYDVKM come from the germline V gene. The CDR3 has 15 amino acids. The DNA for the CDR3 is TGTGCCAGCAGAACCAACAGGGGGAGCAAAAACATTCAGTACTTC. Protein: CASRTNRGSKNIQYF.

Ten or more counts support this clonotype. The rearrangement uses TRBV7-9 and TRBJ2-2, with D perhaps matching TRBD2 (5 bases). Trimming stripped 5 bases from V and 0 bases from J, with 10 bases between. This CDR3 comprises 15 residues. CDR1 is SEHNR and CDR2 is FQNEAQ in the germline V gene (reference sequence). The chain's CDR3 is CASSPGIANTGELFF. CDR3 DNA sequence: TGTGCCAGCAGCCCGGGGATAGCGAACACCGGGGAGCTGTTTTTT.

This clonotype has only a few counts. The chain is built from TRBV25-1 and TRBJ2-5; 7 bases are shared with TRBD2. The CDR3 has 15 residues. The V gene end was trimmed by 1 base and the J gene end by 1 base; junction bases not matched to a gene: 3. Germline values: CDR1 MGHDK, CDR2 SYGVNS. This chain's CDR3 is CASSELRGTQETQYF. DNA for the CDR3: TGTGCCAGCAGTGAATTGCGGGGGACCCAAGAGACCCAGTACTTC.

This clonotype was seen at least ten times. The chain carries TRBV10-3 and TRBJ2-2; D call uncertain. The CDR3 loop spans 12 amino acids. The V end was cut by 6 bases, the J end by 6 bases, with 8 bases between. Germline V gives CDR1 ENHRY, CDR2 SYGVKD. CDR3 in amino acids: CAIRPQSGELFF. The CDR3 nucleotides read TGTGCCATCAGACCCCAGTCCGGGGAGCTGTTTTTT.

The table lists this clonotype with a count of one. This chain links TRBV18 with TRBJ2-5; D unclear. The V gene lost 2 bases and the J gene lost 3 bases, with 7 bases spanning the gap. Germline-derived CDR1 and CDR2 are KGHSH and LQKENI. The CDR3 is 13 amino acids. CDR3 region: CASSPNQEETQYF. The DNA of the CDR3 is TGTGCCAGCTCACCAAATCAGGAAGAGACCCAGTACTTC. Combining the CDR3 with reference TRBV18 and TRBJ2-5 gives the whole variable domain NAGVMQNPRHLVRRRGQEARLRCSPMKGHSHVYWYRQLPEEGLKFMVYLQKENIIDESGMPKERFSAEFPKEGPSILRIQQVVRGDSAAYFCASSPNQEETQYFGPGTRLLVL.

The V gene is TRBV20-1, the J gene TRBJ2-7, with D unclear. The germline V gene has CDR1 DFQATT and CDR2 SNEGSKA (reference sequence). With 3 bases removed from V and 2 bases from J, the gap between germline ends came to 11 bases. The CDR3 spans 13 residues. CDR3 sequence (DNA): TGCAGTGCTAGGATTGCGGCCCCCTACGAGCAGTACTTC. Amino acids: CSARIAAPYEQYF.

This clonotype was seen repeatedly, ten times or more. The rearrangement joins TRBV24-1 to TRBJ2-7; D gene ambiguous. The CDR3 extends over 13 amino acids. Germline CDR1 and CDR2: KGHDR and SFDVKD. Trimming took off 3 bases at V and 0 bases at J, with 5 bases between the two ends. DNA for the CDR3: TGTGCCACCAGTGATCCCGCCTCCTACGAGCAGTACTTC. Its protein is CATSDPASYEQYF.

This clonotype has more than one count but fewer than ten. V is TRBV7-2 and J is TRBJ2-7; 7 nucleotides line up with TRBD2. CDR1 and CDR2 (germline): SGHTA, FQGNSA. V lost 2 bases and J lost 5; bases outside the gene matches: 6. This CDR3 contains 14 residues. DNA for the CDR3: TGTGCCAGCAGCTTACTCAGCGGGACCCACGAGCAGTACTTC. Translating it yields CASSLLSGTHEQYF. Using reference TRBV7-2 and TRBJ2-7 for the parts outside the CDR3, the full variable domain is GAGVSQSPSNKVTEKGKDVELRCDPISGHTALYWYRQSLGQGLEFLIYFQGNSAPDKSGLPSDRFSAERTGGSVSTLTIQRTQQEDSAVYLCASSLLSGTHEQYFGPGTRLTVT.

This clonotype was seen a few times. The chain has TRBV18 and TRBJ2-1; no clear D. V lost 3 bases and J 0 bases, leaving 9 bases between the germline ends. This CDR3 contains 15 residues. The germline V gene encodes CDR1 KGHSH and CDR2 LQKENI. The CDR3 sequence is CASSPVSSSYNEQFF. CDR3 nucleotides: TGTGCCAGCTCACCCGTATCGAGCTCCTACAATGAGCAGTTCTTC.

V usage is TRBV28 and J usage is TRBJ2-7; tentative D call: TRBD2 (6 bases). Germline CDR1 reads MDHEN; CDR2 reads SYDVKM. CDR3 length: 16 residues. Trimming pared 4 bases from V and 4 bases from J, leaving 20 bases between. The CDR3 DNA sequence: TGTGCCAGCAGTTCCCCTCGGCCCGGGGGAGTATACGAGCAGTACTTC. This gives the protein CASSSPRPGGVYEQYF. Full variable domain (remainder filled in from reference TRBV28 and TRBJ2-7): DVKVTQSSRYLVKRTGEKVFLECVQDMDHENMFWYRQDPGLGLRLIYFSYDVKMKEKGDIPEGYSVSREKKERFSLILESASTNQTSMYLCASSSPRPGGVYEQYFGPGTRLTVT.

This chain links TRBV14 with TRBJ2-1; TRBD2 matches 12 bases. Germline V gene sequence: CDR1 SGHDN, CDR2 FVKESK. With 2 bases clipped from V and 8 bases from J, the junction kept 10 bases outside the gene matches. The CDR3 is made up of 17 amino acids. The CDR3: CASSQPTLAGGSDEQFF. The CDR3 DNA reads TGTGCCAGCAGCCAACCCACTCTAGCGGGAGGGTCAGATGAGCAGTTCTTC.

The genes are TRBV20-1 and TRBJ2-7; possibly TRBD1 for D (5 bases). The germline V gene has CDR1 DFQATT and CDR2 SNEGSKA (reference sequence). V gave up 3 bases and J gave up 3 bases, with 12 bases separating them. The CDR3 contains 13 residues. The CDR3 is CSASRQGDYEQYF. For the CDR3, the DNA is TGCAGTGCTAGTAGGCAGGGTGACTACGAGCAGTACTTC.